This T cell receptor (beta chain) stems from a study of T-cell memory formation after mild COVID-19. Germline CDR1 reads SGHVS; CDR2 reads FQNEAQ. Unmatched junction bases numbered 7, after V lost 5 bases and J lost 4 bases. This CDR3 is built from 15 residues. MiXCR, run by TCRdb on the 5' RACE reads, gives a single entry per CDR3 protein. Of around 120,000 distinct CDR3 sequences in the sample, approximately 15% were seen once. The sequenced material came from PBMCs or a T cell subset sorted from them (not recorded which). This sequence originates from an adult woman who had mild COVID-19 (a few samples of this study predate the infection). Cell type and time point are not known. This sequence joins TRBV7-8 and TRBJ2-1, with TRBD2 matching 8 bases. The CDR3 nucleotides read TGTGCCAGCAGCCCGGCCGGGACTAGGTACAATGAGCAGTTCTTC. Its protein product is CASSPAGTRYNEQFF.